This note documents a single T cell receptor (beta chain) sequence. Its target is not known. Trimming took 4 bases from V and 5 from J, leaving 15 bases between them. Germline loops: CDR1 SGHRS, CDR2 YFSETQ. The CDR3 loop spans 15 amino acids. The primer mix had 60 Vbeta and 13 Jbeta primers. Method: immunoSEQ multiplex PCR; TCRdb's copy keeps in-frame clones and lacks some. The sample lists around 150,000 clones, over 60% occurring once. These data come from a study of cytomegalovirus exposure and HLA in healthy donors. Study information: Early release data held about 85 million unique TCRs from HLA-typed donors.

Study observations and caveats: Some segments of the V type, notably TRBV6-2 and TRBV6-3, were excluded as indistinguishable. A reported reduction in N-insertions relative to the approximately 690-donor mean was seen in an Asian-associated ancestry cluster in a later analysis. Later analysis identified a missense DCLRE1C variant that was linked to TCR beta V- and J-gene trimming.

This clonotype originated in a woman aged 25 to 45 in good health and CMV-seropositive. What was sequenced was PBMCs. V and J are TRBV5-1 and TRBJ2-2; D gene unclear. Here the CDR3 reads CASSLPVTGTGELFF. CDR3 DNA: TGCGCCAGCAGCCTCCCGGTCACGGGTACCGGGGAGCTGTTTTTT.